Following are 7 T cell receptor beta chains from one sample sequenced in a study of lymphopenia after photon versus proton radiotherapy. The assay was immunoSEQ multiplex PCR, and TCRdb's table has in-frame clones only and misses some. The top ten clones hold around 25% of a sample with some 44,000 clones, about four fifths of them seen once. Source: peripheral blood, taken from a patient treated with proton-based radiotherapy. The receptors were sampled from a woman between 70 and 85 years old with pancreatic cancer.

V is TRBV7-9 and J is TRBJ1-5; TRBD1 might be the D (5 bases). Per germline, CDR1 SEHNR and CDR2 FQNEAQ (reference sequence). The CDR3 sequence is 17 residues long. The V gene lost 0 bases and the J gene lost 6 bases, with 18 bases spanning the gap. CDR3 amino acids: CASSLAGTLVTGQPQHF. The CDR3, as DNA: TGTGCCAGCAGCTTAGCAGGGACCCTCGTAACGGGTCAGCCCCAGCATTTT.

DNA for the CDR3: TGTGCCAGCAGCTTAGTGTTGGGGAGGCAAATCAGGAGCGAGACCCAGTACTTC. Translated: CASSLVLGRQIRSETQYF. This chain joins TRBV7-6 and TRBJ2-5; the D gene is possibly TRBD2 (6 bases). Trimming took 1 base from V and 5 from J, leaving 23 bases between them. The CDR3 extends over 18 amino acids. Germline-derived CDR1 and CDR2 are SGHVS and FNYEAQ.

In its sample, this clone was seen a few times. The rearrangement joins TRBV5-4 to TRBJ2-3; TRBD2 matches at 12 bases. Germline trimming cut 5 bases from V and 0 bases from J; bases unmatched to any gene: 7. The CDR3 consists of 17 residues. Germline lookup yields CDR1 SGHNT and CDR2 YYREEE (reference sequence). The CDR3 coding sequence is TGTGCCAGCAGAAACCTAGCGGGAGGGGAAAGCACAGATACGCAGTATTTT. This encodes CASRNLAGGESTDTQYF.

The chain couples TRBV19 to TRBJ2-6, with unresolved D. Germline V gives CDR1 LNHDA, CDR2 SQIVND (reference sequence). This CDR3 has 16 amino acids. Trimming took 6 bases from V and 1 from J, leaving 13 bases between them. The CDR3 sequence is CASRAILGSGANVLTF. The CDR3 nucleotides read TGTGCCAGTAGGGCCATACTCGGTTCTGGGGCCAACGTCCTGACTTTC.

The chain combines TRBV14 with TRBJ1-1, with D unresolved. The ends were cut back, 2 bases at V and 0 bases at J, with 7 bases in the middle. CDR3 size: 14 residues. The germline V gene has CDR1 SGHDN and CDR2 FVKESK. The CDR3 loop reads CASSQIGVNTEAFF. The CDR3 DNA reads TGTGCCAGCAGCCAAATTGGAGTGAACACTGAAGCTTTCTTT. The full variable domain, its missing parts supplied by reference TRBV14 and TRBJ1-1, is EAGVTQFPSHSVIEKGQTVTLRCDPISGHDNLYWYRRVMGKEIKFLLHFVKESKQDESGMPNNRFLAERTGGTYSTLKVQPAELEDSGVYFCASSQIGVNTEAFFGQGTRLTVV.

This clone has only one observation. A junction end diverges from the germline sequence, so it may reflect a read error. CDR3 sequence reads: CASSQGLQGDAYEQYF. DNA for the CDR3: TGCGCCAGCAGCCAAGGGCTTCAGGGTGACGCCTACGAGCAGTACTTC. The V call is TRBV7-3, the J call TRBJ2-7, with D tentatively TRBD1 (5 bases). Germline V gene sequence: CDR1 SGHTA, CDR2 FQGTGA. The length of the CDR3 is 16 residues.

For this clone: A read error may account for a junction end that differs from germline. The chain couples TRBV7-9 to TRBJ1-1, with D uncertain. The CDR3 runs to 12 residues. Looked up from germline, CDR1 is SEHNR and CDR2 is FQNEAQ (reference sequence). The CDR3 DNA follows: TGTGCCAGCACTTTTATAAACACAGAAGCTTTCTTT. It translates to CASTFINTEAFF.